Described below is a single T cell receptor (beta chain) sequence and its context. Its antigen is currently unknown. These data are taken from a study of cytomegalovirus exposure and HLA in healthy donors. Study outcomes and limitations: There were approximately 150 TCR beta chains listed as cytomegalovirus-associated. The majority of CMV-associated TCR beta chains were reported as apparently HLA-restricted in a later analysis. Among donors in an Asian-associated ancestry cluster, a later analysis reportedly found fewer N-insertions than the roughly 700-donor mean.

The PCR made use of 60 Vbeta and 13 Jbeta primers. Assay: immunoSEQ multiplex PCR; the TCRdb copy retains only in-frame clones and omits some. The repertoire includes approximately 100,000 clones, around three quarters of them detected once, and over 4% sits in the top ten. What was sequenced was PBMCs. This clonotype originated in a female donor in good health and CMV-seropositive.

For the CDR3, the DNA is TGTGCCAGCTCATCGTCCCGGGAGGGGGCCGGGGAGCTGTTTTTT. Its protein is CASSSSREGAGELFF. The chain has TRBV18 and TRBJ2-2, with 8 bases aligning to TRBD2. V shed 5 bases, J shed 6 bases, and the junction held 8 bases outside the gene matches. CDR3 length: 15 amino acids. Germline V gene lookup returns CDR1 KGHSH and CDR2 LQKENI.